The 9 T cell receptor beta chains in this list originate from one sample, sequenced in a study of blood T cell repertoires in COVID-19. Produced via immunoSEQ multiplex PCR; TCRdb's table is partial and in-frame only. The profile covers roughly 290,000 clones, with around 89% appearing a single time and roughly an eighth taken by the ten largest. The sequencing sample was made of peripheral blood. The receptor set was obtained from a woman aged 55-69 years with acute or convalescent COVID-19.

The gene calls are TRBV5-6 and TRBJ2-3; 7 bases fit TRBD1. Germline CDR1 reads SGHDT; CDR2 reads YYEEEE. The CDR3 loop spans 15 amino acids. With 4 bases clipped from V and 0 bases from J, the junction kept 5 bases outside the gene matches. CDR3 loop: CASSRTGASTDTQYF. The CDR3 bases are TGTGCCAGCAGCCGAACAGGGGCTAGCACAGATACGCAGTATTTT.

The chain links TRBV24-1 to TRBJ1-5; D is perhaps TRBD1 (6 bases). CDR3 length: 19 residues. V lost 4 bases and J 2 bases, leaving 23 bases between the germline ends. Germline CDR1 and CDR2: KGHDR and SFDVKD. CDR3 sequence (DNA): TGTGCCACCAGTGAGGCCCTTGGGGGGGCGCGAAGGGGCAATCAGCCCCAGCATTTT. This encodes CATSEALGGARRGNQPQHF.

V gene TRBV2 combines with J gene TRBJ2-3; 9 bases map to TRBD1. This CDR3 has 15 residues. Unmatched junction bases numbered 1, after V lost 3 bases and J lost 0 bases. Per germline, CDR1 SNHLY and CDR2 FYNNEI. The CDR3 bases are TGTGCCAGCAGTGAGACAGGGGGAAGCACAGATACGCAGTATTTT. Translated, it gives CASSETGGSTDTQYF.

V and J are TRBV7-2 and TRBJ2-1, with D perhaps matching TRBD2 (6 bases). Germline lookup yields CDR1 SGHTA and CDR2 FQGNSA. There are 14 residues in the CDR3. V was cut by 4 bases and J by 3 bases, with 10 bases left in between. CDR3 in DNA: TGTGCCAGCAGCTCCGACGGGGGCTACAATGAGCAGTTCTTC. Amino acids: CASSSDGGYNEQFF.

The rearrangement uses TRBV14 and TRBJ2-5, with D possibly matching TRBD1 (6 bases). The length of the CDR3 is 13 residues. Looked up from germline, CDR1 is SGHDN and CDR2 is FVKESK. Trimming shortened V by 6 bases and J by 7 bases, and 15 bases separated the two germline ends. The CDR3 DNA reads TGTGCCAGCAGTTTACAGGGTCGGGTGACCCAGTACTTC. Translated, it gives CASSLQGRVTQYF.

This clone was recorded only once. This chain uses TRBV27 with TRBJ2-6; the D is unclear. CDR3 length: 15 residues. Trimming cost V 5 bases and J 0 bases, with 8 bases left between them. Germline CDR1 and CDR2: MNHEY and SMNVEV (reference sequence). The CDR3 reads CASSRGISGANVLTF. For the CDR3, the DNA is TGTGCCAGCAGTCGAGGCATCTCTGGGGCCAACGTCCTGACTTTC.

This rearrangement joins TRBV23-1 to TRBJ2-4, with 11 nucleotides matching TRBD2. TRBV23-1 is an ORF for which the function is uncertain. V shed 0 bases, J shed 2 bases, and the junction held 15 bases outside the gene matches. The CDR3 spans 21 residues. The CDR3 spells CASSQSLNSGGERATKNIQYF. In nucleotides, the CDR3 is TGCGCCAGCAGTCAATCTCTTAATAGCGGGGGGGAAAGAGCGACCAAAAACATTCAGTACTTC.

The chain uses TRBV6-5 and TRBJ2-7, with 10 positions matching TRBD1. In germline, CDR1 is MNHEY, CDR2 SVGAGI. Trimming at V came to 6 bases and at J to 2 bases, leaving 4 bases not matched to a gene. This CDR3 region has 14 residues. The CDR3, as DNA: TGTGCCAGCAGGTCCGGGACAGGGGCCTACGAGCAGTACTTC. Translating gives CASRSGTGAYEQYF.

The DNA for the CDR3 is TGTGCCTGGAGTTCGACATCAGGATTCACTGAAGCTTTCTTT. This translates into CAWSSTSGFTEAFF. This sequence joins TRBV30 and TRBJ1-1; D gene uncertain. The CDR3 extends over 14 amino acids. In germline, CDR1 is GTSNPN, CDR2 SVGIG (reference sequence). The V and J ends lost 2 bases and 4 bases respectively, with 14 bases between them.